This TCR beta chain came from a study of T cell changes during pregnancy in multiple sclerosis. Losses at the gene ends were 8 bases for V and 5 bases for J; bases not matched to a gene: 5. There are 13 residues in the CDR3. Germline-derived CDR1 and CDR2 are SQVTM and ANQGSEA. Some clones are missing from TCRdb's copy, which holds only in-frame ones; the method was immunoSEQ multiplex PCR. The data contain 90,000 to 120,000 clones, approximately 94% of them singletons. This specimen consisted of peripheral blood, obtained before pregnancy. The clonotype originates from a female donor with multiple sclerosis, enrolled in a pregnancy study. The V gene is TRBV29-1, the J gene TRBJ2-2; TRBD1 agrees at 10 bases. As DNA, the CDR3 is TGCAGCATTGGACAGGGGGTAACCGGGGAGCTGTTTTTT. Protein product: CSIGQGVTGELFF.